This TCR beta chain appears in the sequencing data of a study of T cell changes during pregnancy in multiple sclerosis. Germline V gives CDR1 LNHDA, CDR2 SQIVND (reference sequence). The CDR3 has 16 residues. Trimming left V 3 bases short and J 6 bases short, with 20 bases between. Produced via immunoSEQ multiplex PCR; TCRdb's table is partial and in-frame only. The sample comprises about 25,000 clones, roughly nine tenths of which are singletons, and under 9.5% rests with the top ten. This clone was found once. This material consisted of CD8+ T cells from peripheral blood mononuclear cells, taken in the third trimester of pregnancy. The sequence was obtained from a female donor in good health, enrolled as a control in a pregnancy study. This chain links TRBV19 with TRBJ1-2; tentatively, D is TRBD1 (5 bases). The CDR3 region has the DNA TGTGCCAGTAGTATGGGAGTAAGGGCGGGGCTTCATGGCTACACCTTC. Encoded protein: CASSMGVRAGLHGYTF. The variable domain in full, with the rest retrieved from reference TRBV19 and TRBJ1-2, is DGGITQSPKYLFRKEGQNVTLSCEQNLNHDAMYWYRQDPGQGLRLIYYSQIVNDFQKGDIAEGYSVSREKKESFPLTVTSAQKNPTAFYLCASSMGVRAGLHGYTFGSGTRLTVV.